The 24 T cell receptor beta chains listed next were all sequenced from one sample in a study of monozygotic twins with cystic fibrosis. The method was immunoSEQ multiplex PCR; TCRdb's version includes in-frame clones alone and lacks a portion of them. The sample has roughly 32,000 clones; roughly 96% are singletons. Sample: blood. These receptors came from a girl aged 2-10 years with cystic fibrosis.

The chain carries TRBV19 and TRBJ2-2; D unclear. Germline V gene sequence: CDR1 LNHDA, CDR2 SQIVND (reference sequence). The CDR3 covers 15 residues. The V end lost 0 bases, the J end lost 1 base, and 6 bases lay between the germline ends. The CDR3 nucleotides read TGTGCCAGTAGTATAGAGCACAGGAACACCGGGGAGCTGTTTTTT. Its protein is CASSIEHRNTGELFF.

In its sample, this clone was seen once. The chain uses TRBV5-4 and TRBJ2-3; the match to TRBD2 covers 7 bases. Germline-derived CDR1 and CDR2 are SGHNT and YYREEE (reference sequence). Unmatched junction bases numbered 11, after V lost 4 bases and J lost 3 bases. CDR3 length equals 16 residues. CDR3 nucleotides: TGTGCCAGCAGCCTTGACGTTGCGGGAGCGACAGATACGCAGTATTTT. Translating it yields CASSLDVAGATDTQYF.

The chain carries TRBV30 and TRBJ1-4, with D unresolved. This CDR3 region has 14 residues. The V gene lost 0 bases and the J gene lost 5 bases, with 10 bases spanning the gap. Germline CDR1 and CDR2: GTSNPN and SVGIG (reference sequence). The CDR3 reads CAWSVPAYNEKLFF. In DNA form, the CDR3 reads TGTGCCTGGAGTGTACCGGCCTACAATGAAAAACTGTTTTTT.

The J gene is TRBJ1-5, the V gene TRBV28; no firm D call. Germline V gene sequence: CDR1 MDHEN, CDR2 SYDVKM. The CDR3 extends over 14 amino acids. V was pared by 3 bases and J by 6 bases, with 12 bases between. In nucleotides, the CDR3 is TGTGCCAGCAGTTTTGAAAGGGAGGTTCAGCCCCAGCATTTT. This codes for CASSFEREVQPQHF.

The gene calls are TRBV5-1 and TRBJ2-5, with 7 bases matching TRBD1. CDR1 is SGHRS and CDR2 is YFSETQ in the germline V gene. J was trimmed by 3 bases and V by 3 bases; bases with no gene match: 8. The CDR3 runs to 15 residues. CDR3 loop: CASSSAGTDKETQYF. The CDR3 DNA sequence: TGCGCCAGCAGCTCCGCCGGGACAGACAAAGAGACCCAGTACTTC.

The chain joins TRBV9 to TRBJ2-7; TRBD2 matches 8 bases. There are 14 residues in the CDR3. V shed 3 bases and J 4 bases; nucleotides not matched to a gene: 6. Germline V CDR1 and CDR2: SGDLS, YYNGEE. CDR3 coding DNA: TGTGCCAGCAGCGCCCAAGGGACTAGTTACGAGCAGTACTTC. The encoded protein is CASSAQGTSYEQYF.

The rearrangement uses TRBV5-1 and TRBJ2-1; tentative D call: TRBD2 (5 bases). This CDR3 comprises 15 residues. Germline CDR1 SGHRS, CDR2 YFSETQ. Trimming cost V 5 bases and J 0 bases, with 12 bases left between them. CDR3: CASRRSGDSYNEQFF. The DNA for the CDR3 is TGCGCCAGCAGAAGGAGCGGAGACTCCTACAATGAGCAGTTCTTC.

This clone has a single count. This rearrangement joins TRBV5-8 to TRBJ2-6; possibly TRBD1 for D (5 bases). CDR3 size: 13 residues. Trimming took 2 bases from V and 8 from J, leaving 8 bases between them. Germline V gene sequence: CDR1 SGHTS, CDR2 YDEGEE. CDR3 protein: CASSFRGPNVLTF. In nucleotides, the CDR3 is TGTGCCAGCAGCTTTAGGGGCCCCAACGTCCTGACTTTC.

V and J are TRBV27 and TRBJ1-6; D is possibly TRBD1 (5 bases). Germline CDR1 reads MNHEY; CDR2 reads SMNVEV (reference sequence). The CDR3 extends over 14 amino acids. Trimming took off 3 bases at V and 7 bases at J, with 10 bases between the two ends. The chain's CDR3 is CASSFQGRNSPLHF. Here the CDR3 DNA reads TGTGCCAGCAGTTTTCAGGGAAGGAATTCACCCCTCCACTTT.

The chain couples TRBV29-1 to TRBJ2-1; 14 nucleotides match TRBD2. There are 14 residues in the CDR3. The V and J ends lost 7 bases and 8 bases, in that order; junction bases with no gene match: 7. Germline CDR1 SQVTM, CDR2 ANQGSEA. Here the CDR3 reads CSGGPGLAGDEQFF. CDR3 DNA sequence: TGCAGCGGTGGGCCGGGACTAGCGGGAGATGAGCAGTTCTTC.

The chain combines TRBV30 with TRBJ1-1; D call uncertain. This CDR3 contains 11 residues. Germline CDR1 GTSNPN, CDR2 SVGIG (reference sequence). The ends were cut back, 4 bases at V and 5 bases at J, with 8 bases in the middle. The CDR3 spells CAWKWGTEAFF. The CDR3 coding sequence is TGTGCCTGGAAGTGGGGTACTGAAGCTTTCTTT.

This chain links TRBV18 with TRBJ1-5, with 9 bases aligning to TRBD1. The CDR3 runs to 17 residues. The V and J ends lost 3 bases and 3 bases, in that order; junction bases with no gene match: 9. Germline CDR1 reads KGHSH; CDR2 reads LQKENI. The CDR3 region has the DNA TGTGCCAGCTCACCCGGACAGGGGCGAACCCCCAATCAGCCCCAGCATTTT. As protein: CASSPGQGRTPNQPQHF.

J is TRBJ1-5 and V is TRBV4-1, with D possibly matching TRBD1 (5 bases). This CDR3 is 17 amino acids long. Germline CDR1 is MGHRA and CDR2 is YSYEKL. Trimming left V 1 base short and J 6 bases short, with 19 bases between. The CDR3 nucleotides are TGCGCCAGCAGCCAAGCAGAGGGACGGAGGTTGTTTCAGCCCCAGCATTTT. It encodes CASSQAEGRRLFQPQHF.

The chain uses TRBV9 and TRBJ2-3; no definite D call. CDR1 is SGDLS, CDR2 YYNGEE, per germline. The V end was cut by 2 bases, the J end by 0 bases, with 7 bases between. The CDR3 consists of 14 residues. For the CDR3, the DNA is TGTGCCAGCAGCGTGACGCCTAGCACAGATACGCAGTATTTT. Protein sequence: CASSVTPSTDTQYF.

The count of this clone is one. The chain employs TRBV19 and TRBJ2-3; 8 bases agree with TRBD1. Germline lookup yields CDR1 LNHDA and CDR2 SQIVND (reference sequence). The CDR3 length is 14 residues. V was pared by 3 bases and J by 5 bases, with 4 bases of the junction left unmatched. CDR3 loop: CASSIGQGIDTQYF. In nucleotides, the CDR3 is TGTGCCAGTAGTATTGGACAGGGAATAGATACGCAGTATTTT.

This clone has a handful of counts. The CDR3 sequence: CASSLGREVAETQYF. For the CDR3, the DNA is TGTGCCAGCTCCTTGGGGCGGGAGGTCGCAGAGACCCAGTACTTC. The rearrangement uses TRBV28 and TRBJ2-5; TRBD2 aligns across 8 bases. Losses at the gene ends were 8 bases for V and 4 bases for J; bases not matched to a gene: 12. From germline, CDR1 is MDHEN and CDR2 SYDVKM. The CDR3 runs to 15 residues.

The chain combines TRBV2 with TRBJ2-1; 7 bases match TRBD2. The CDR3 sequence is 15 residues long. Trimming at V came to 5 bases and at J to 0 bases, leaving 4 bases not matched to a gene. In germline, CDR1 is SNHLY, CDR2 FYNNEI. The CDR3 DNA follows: TGTGCCAGCAGTAGTAGCGGGTTCTCCTACAATGAGCAGTTCTTC. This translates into CASSSSGFSYNEQFF.

The CDR3 spells CSVERWEGPEQFF. The CDR3 nucleotides are TGCAGCGTTGAACGGTGGGAGGGCCCTGAGCAGTTCTTC. V is TRBV29-1 and J is TRBJ2-1, with 7 bases matching TRBD2. V shed 2 bases and J 9 bases; nucleotides not matched to a gene: 7. This CDR3 comprises 13 residues. Germline V gives CDR1 SQVTM, CDR2 ANQGSEA.

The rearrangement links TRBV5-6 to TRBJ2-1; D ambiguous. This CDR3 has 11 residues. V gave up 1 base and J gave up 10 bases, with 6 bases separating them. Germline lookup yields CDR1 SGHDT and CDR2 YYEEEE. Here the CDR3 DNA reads TGTGCCAGCAGCTTGTCTTCCGAGCAGTTCTTC. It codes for CASSLSSEQFF.

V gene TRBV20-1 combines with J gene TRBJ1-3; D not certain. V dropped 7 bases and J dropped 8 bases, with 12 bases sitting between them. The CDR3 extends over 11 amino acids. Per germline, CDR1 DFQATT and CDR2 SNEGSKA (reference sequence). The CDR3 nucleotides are TGCAGTGGGGGTAGTGGTGACACCATATATTTT. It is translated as CSGGSGDTIYF.

The CDR3 here is CASGIDGGRGTEAFF. In DNA, the CDR3 is TGTGCCTCGGGAATTGATGGGGGCAGGGGAACTGAAGCTTTCTTT. The rearrangement joins TRBV15 to TRBJ1-1, with D perhaps matching TRBD1 (6 bases). The CDR3 runs 15 residues. Germline CDR1 is LNHNV and CDR2 is YYDKDF (reference sequence). Trimming took off 11 bases at V and 5 bases at J, with 24 bases between the two ends.

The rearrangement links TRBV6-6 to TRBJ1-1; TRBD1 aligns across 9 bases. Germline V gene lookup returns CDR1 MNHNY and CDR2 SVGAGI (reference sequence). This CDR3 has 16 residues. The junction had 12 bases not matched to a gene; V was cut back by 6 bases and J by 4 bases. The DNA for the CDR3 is TGTGCCAGCAGCTTTCAATTCCCGGGACAGGGCACTGAAGCTTTCTTT. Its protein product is CASSFQFPGQGTEAFF.

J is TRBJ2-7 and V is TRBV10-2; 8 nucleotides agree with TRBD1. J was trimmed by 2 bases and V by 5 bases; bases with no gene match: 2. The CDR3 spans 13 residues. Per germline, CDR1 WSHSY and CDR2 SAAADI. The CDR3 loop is CASSKQGAYEQYF. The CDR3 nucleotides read TGCGCCAGCAGTAAACAGGGGGCCTACGAGCAGTACTTC.

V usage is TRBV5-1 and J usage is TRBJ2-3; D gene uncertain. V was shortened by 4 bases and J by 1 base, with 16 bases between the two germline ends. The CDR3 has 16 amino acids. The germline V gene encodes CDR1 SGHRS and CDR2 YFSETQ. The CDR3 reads CASSPGRRFGTDTQYF. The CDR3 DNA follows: TGCGCCAGCAGCCCGGGTCGTAGATTTGGCACAGATACGCAGTATTTT. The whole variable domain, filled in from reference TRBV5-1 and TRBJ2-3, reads KAGVTQTPRYLIKTRGQQVTLSCSPISGHRSVSWYQQTPGQGLQFLFEYFSETQRNKGNFPGRFSGRQFSNSRSEMNVSTLELGDSALYLCASSPGRRFGTDTQYFGPGTRLTVL.